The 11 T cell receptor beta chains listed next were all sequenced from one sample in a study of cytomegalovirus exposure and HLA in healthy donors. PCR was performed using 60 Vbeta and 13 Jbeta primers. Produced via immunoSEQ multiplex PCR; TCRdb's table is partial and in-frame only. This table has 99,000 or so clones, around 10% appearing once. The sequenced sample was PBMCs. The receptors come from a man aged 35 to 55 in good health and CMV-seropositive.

CDR3 protein: CATRGGSAYNEQFF. The CDR3 bases are TGTGCCACCAGGGGCGGGAGCGCCTACAATGAGCAGTTCTTC. The chain recombines TRBV15 with TRBJ2-1; TRBD2 agrees at 7 bases. The V gene end was trimmed by 6 bases and the J gene end by 2 bases; junction bases not matched to a gene: 4. In germline, CDR1 is LNHNV, CDR2 YYDKDF (reference sequence). This CDR3 spans 14 amino acids.

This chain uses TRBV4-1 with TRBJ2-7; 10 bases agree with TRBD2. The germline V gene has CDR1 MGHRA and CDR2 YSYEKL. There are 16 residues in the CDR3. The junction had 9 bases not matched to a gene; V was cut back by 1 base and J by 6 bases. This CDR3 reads CASSQVGSGRASEQYF. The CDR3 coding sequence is TGCGCCAGCAGCCAAGTGGGCAGCGGGAGGGCCTCCGAGCAGTACTTC.

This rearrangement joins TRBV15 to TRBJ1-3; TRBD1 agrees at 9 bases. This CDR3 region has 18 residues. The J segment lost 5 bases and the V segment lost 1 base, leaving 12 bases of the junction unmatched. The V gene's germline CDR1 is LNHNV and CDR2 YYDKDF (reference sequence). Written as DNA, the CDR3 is TGTGCCACCAGCAGAGCGTCGGCCGGGACAGGGAAGAGAAACACCATATATTTT. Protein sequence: CATSRASAGTGKRNTIYF.

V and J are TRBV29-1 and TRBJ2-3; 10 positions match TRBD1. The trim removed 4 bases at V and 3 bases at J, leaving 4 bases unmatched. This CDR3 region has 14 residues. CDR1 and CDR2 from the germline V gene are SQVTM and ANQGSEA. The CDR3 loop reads CSVGGQGGTDTQYF. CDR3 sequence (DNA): TGCAGCGTTGGAGGACAGGGGGGAACAGATACGCAGTATTTT.

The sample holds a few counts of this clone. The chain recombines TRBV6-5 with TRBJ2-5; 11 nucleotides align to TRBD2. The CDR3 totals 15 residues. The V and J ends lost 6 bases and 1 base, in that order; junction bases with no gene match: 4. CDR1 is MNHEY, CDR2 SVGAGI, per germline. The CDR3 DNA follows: TGTGCCAGCAGCCTCGGACTAGCGGGCCAAGAGACCCAGTACTTC. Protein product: CASSLGLAGQETQYF.

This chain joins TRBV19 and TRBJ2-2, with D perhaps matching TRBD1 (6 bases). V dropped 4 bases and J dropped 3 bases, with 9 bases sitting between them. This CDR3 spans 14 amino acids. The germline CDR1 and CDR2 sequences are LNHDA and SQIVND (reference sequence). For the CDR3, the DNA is TGTGCCAGTAGTACCGCAGGGGACACCGGGGAGCTGTTTTTT. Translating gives CASSTAGDTGELFF.

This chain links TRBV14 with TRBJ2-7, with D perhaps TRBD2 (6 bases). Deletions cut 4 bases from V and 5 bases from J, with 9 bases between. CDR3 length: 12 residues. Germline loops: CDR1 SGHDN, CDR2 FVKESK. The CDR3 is CASSPGEHEQYF. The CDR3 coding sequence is TGTGCCAGCAGCCCGGGGGAACACGAGCAGTACTTC.

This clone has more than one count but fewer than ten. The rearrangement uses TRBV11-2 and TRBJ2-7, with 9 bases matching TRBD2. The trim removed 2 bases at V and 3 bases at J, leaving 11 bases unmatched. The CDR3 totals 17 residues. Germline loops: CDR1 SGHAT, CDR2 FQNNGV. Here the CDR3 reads CASSLFLGSGRYYEQYF. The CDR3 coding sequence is TGTGCCAGCAGCTTATTTCTCGGTAGCGGGAGATACTACGAGCAGTACTTC.

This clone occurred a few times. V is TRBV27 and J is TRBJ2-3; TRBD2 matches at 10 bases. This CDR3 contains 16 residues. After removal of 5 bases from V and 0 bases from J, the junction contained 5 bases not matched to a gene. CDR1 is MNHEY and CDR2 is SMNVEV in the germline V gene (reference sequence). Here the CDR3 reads CASSPLAGLSTDTQYF. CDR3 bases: TGTGCCAGCAGTCCACTAGCGGGACTGAGCACAGATACGCAGTATTTT.

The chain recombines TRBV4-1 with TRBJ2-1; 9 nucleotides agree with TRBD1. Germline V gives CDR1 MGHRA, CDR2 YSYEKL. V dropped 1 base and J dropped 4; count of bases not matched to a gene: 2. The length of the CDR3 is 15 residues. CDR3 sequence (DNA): TGCGCCAGCAGCCAAGCAGGACAGGGGTACAATGAGCAGTTCTTC. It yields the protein CASSQAGQGYNEQFF.

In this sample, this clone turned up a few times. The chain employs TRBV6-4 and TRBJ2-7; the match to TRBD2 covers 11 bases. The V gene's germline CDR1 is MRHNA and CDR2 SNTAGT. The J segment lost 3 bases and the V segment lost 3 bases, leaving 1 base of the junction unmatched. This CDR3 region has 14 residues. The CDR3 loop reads CASSEGTSGYEQYF. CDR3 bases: TGTGCCAGCAGTGAGGGGACTAGCGGCTACGAGCAGTACTTC.